This T cell receptor beta chain comes out of a study of blood T cell repertoires in COVID-19. Study-level information: Collection of acute and convalescent COVID-19 samples took place in the United States, Italy and Spain. The analysed material was cDNA or gDNA that came from T cells, B-cell-depleted T cells, or PBMCs.

Germline V gene data show CDR1 as SGHRS and CDR2 as YFSETQ. The CDR3 contains 15 residues. V gave up 3 bases and J gave up 2 bases; unmatched junction bases: 8. Per the authors' pipeline: Reference gene primer amplification in the assay estimated nucleated cell counts. Using immunoSEQ multiplex PCR, the repertoire was profiled, and TCRdb retains in-frame clones only, with some absent. V and J calls and clone size are copied from that table; D and trimming were computed from the DNA. The profile shows approximately 97,000 clones, more than 85% of them singletons. The source is a man aged 18 to 30 with acute or convalescent COVID-19. Sample: peripheral blood. The chain joins TRBV5-1 to TRBJ2-7; 7 nucleotides match TRBD1. CDR3 protein: CASSSTGTVPYEQYF. DNA for the CDR3: TGCGCCAGCAGCTCTACCGGGACAGTTCCCTACGAGCAGTACTTC.